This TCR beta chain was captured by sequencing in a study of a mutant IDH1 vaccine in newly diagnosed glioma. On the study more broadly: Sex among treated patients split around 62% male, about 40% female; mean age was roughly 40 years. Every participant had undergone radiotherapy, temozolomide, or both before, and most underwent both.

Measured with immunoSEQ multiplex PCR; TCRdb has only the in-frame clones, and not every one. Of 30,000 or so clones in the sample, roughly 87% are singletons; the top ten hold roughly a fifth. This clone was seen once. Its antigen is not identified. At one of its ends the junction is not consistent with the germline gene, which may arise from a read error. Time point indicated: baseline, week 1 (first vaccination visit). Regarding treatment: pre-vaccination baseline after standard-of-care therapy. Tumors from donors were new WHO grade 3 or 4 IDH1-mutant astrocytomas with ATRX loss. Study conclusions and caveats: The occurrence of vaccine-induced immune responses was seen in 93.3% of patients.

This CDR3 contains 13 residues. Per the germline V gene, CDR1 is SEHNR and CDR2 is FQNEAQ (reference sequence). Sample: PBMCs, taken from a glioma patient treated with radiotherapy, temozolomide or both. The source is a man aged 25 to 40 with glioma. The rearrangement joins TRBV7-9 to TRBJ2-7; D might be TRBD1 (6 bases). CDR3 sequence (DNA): TGTGCCAGCAGCTTAGATGGGTTGGGGGCTATGGACTTC. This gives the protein CASSLDGLGAMDF.